The 16 T cell receptor beta chains in this list originate from one sample, sequenced in a study of human T cells and chemical hapten exposure. As for time point: patch test 1, 2 weeks after DPC sensitization. The sample's treatment: therapeutic diphenylcyclopropenone sensitization with weekly scalp DPC. MiXCR, applied by TCRdb to the RACE reads, yields one record per CDR3 protein. The profile shows 150,000 to 200,000 distinct CDR3 sequences, around 24% of them singletons. Sequencing was performed on whole blood, taken in connection with sensitization to the hapten diphenylcyclopropenone (DPC). The origin of the receptors is a woman between 50 and 59 years old with alopecia areata. Some clones in this sample may be carry-over from other donors' samples.

This clonotype was seen a few times. The chain couples TRBV29-1 to TRBJ2-1, with unresolved D. The CDR3 runs to 12 residues. Deletions cut 1 base from V and 7 bases from J, with 8 bases between. CDR1 SQVTM and CDR2 ANQGSEA come from the germline V gene. CDR3 DNA: TGCAGCGTTGAAGGCTTGGGGAATGAGCAGTTCTTC. This codes for CSVEGLGNEQFF.

The sample holds a few counts of this clonotype. The gene calls are TRBV29-1 and TRBJ2-7; 11 nucleotides align to TRBD2. The CDR3 sequence is 15 residues long. Looked up from germline, CDR1 is SQVTM and CDR2 is ANQGSEA. The V gene end was trimmed by 1 base and the J gene end by 2 bases; junction bases not matched to a gene: 4. As DNA, the CDR3 is TGCAGCGTTGAAGGGGGTAGCGGGAGGGCCTACGAGCAGTACTTC. Its protein product is CSVEGGSGRAYEQYF.

This chain connects TRBV7-2 to TRBJ1-5; TRBD1 might be the D (5 bases). Germline V gene data show CDR1 as SGHTA and CDR2 as FQGNSA. Trimming cost V 3 bases and J 3 bases, with 12 bases left between them. This CDR3 has 15 amino acids. CDR3 amino acids: CASSLDGGDNQPQHF. The CDR3 nucleotides read TGTGCCAGCAGCTTGGACGGGGGGGACAATCAGCCCCAGCATTTT.

CDR3 sequence: CASSLEGLLHNEQFF. As DNA, the CDR3 is TGCGCCAGCAGCTTGGAAGGGCTCCTCCACAATGAGCAGTTCTTC. The chain couples TRBV5-1 to TRBJ2-1; D ambiguous. In germline, CDR1 is SGHRS, CDR2 YFSETQ. V lost 0 bases to trimming and J lost 5 bases, with 12 bases between them. The CDR3 length is 15 residues.

This clonotype has only a few counts. This chain connects TRBV7-9 to TRBJ2-2; TRBD2 matches at 7 bases. The CDR3 is 15 amino acids. Germline V gene data show CDR1 as SEHNR and CDR2 as FQNEAQ (reference sequence). V was pared by 4 bases and J by 3 bases, with 5 bases of the junction left unmatched. In DNA form, the CDR3 reads TGTGCCAGCAGCTGGCGGGACTATGACACCGGGGAGCTGTTTTTT. It encodes CASSWRDYDTGELFF.

The sample holds a few counts of this clonotype. V usage is TRBV21-1 and J usage is TRBJ2-7; the table's TRBD1 call for D was not verified on the DNA. TRBV21-1 is a listed pseudogene. This CDR3 comprises 17 residues. The CDR3 loop is CASSKEKVWTGRDEQYF. In nucleotides, the CDR3 is TGTGCCAGCAGCAAAGAGAAAGTTTGGACAGGCCGCGACGAGCAGTACTTC.

This clonotype showed up just a few times. J is TRBJ2-1 and V is TRBV12-5; TRBD1 might be the D (5 bases). In germline, CDR1 is LGHNT, CDR2 FRNRAP. This CDR3 has 15 amino acids. V dropped 5 bases and J dropped 6 bases, with 17 bases sitting between them. The DNA of the CDR3 is TGTGCTAGTGGTGATCGACTTAGGGGCGTCAATGAGCAGTTCTTC. This encodes CASGDRLRGVNEQFF.

This clonotype appeared many times. This chain connects TRBV2 to TRBJ2-1, with D maybe TRBD2 (5 bases). V was clipped by 6 bases and J by 2 bases, with 17 bases between them. This CDR3 comprises 16 residues. Looked up from germline, CDR1 is SNHLY and CDR2 is FYNNEI. The CDR3 nucleotides are TGTGCCAGCAGCGTTAGAGGGAGTCTCGCCTACAATGAGCAGTTCTTC. Its protein product is CASSVRGSLAYNEQFF. Full variable domain (remainder filled in from reference TRBV2 and TRBJ2-1): EPEVTQTPSHQVTQMGQEVILRCVPISNHLYFYWYRQILGQKVEFLVSFYNNEISEKSEIFDDQFSVERPDGSNFTLKIRSTKLEDSAMYFCASSVRGSLAYNEQFFGPGTRLTVL.

This clonotype was recorded once. The chain links TRBV7-9 to TRBJ2-3, with 7 bases aligning to TRBD1. Germline V gene data show CDR1 as SEHNR and CDR2 as FQNEAQ (reference sequence). J lost 3 bases, V lost 5 bases, and 5 bases had no gene match. The CDR3 is 14 amino acids. CDR3 nucleotides: TGTGCCAGCAGCAGCAGGGGGATAACAGATACGCAGTATTTT. It specifies CASSSRGITDTQYF.

This clonotype was picked up a small number of times. The J gene is TRBJ2-2, the V gene TRBV6-5; 8 nucleotides agree with TRBD1. V gave up 4 bases and J gave up 6 bases; unmatched junction bases: 4. Germline values: CDR1 MNHEY, CDR2 SVGAGI. This CDR3 comprises 14 residues. CDR3 nucleotide sequence: TGTGCCAGCAGTTCGGACAGGGAACCCGGGGAGCTGTTTTTT. Its translation is CASSSDREPGELFF.

This clonotype came up a few times. The gene calls are TRBV7-9 and TRBJ1-1; no definite D call. Germline lookup yields CDR1 SEHNR and CDR2 FQNEAQ (reference sequence). The V and J ends lost 3 bases and 4 bases respectively, with 12 bases between them. The CDR3 is 14 amino acids. The CDR3 protein is CASSFDGAGTEAFF. For the CDR3, the DNA is TGTGCCAGCAGCTTTGATGGAGCGGGCACTGAAGCTTTCTTT.

This clonotype was detected a few times. The chain employs TRBV5-1 and TRBJ1-1, with 8 positions matching TRBD1. The CDR3 totals 15 residues. The V and J ends lost 4 bases and 4 bases, in that order; junction bases with no gene match: 9. Germline loops: CDR1 SGHRS, CDR2 YFSETQ. The CDR3 DNA follows: TGCGCCAGCAGCCCACTACAGGGGGGGGCCACTGAAGCTTTCTTT. Translated, it gives CASSPLQGGATEAFF.

This clonotype was seen a few times. V gene TRBV25-1 combines with J gene TRBJ1-2; possible D gene TRBD1, 5 bases. The V end was cut by 6 bases, the J end by 11 bases, with 16 bases between. CDR3 length: 12 amino acids. CDR1 and CDR2 (germline): MGHDK, SYGVNS. The DNA for the CDR3 is TGTGCCAGCAGGGGGGGAGGGGTTTTATACACCTTC. Amino acid sequence: CASRGGGVLYTF.

J is TRBJ2-5 and V is TRBV5-1; TRBD2 aligns across 12 bases. The CDR3 spans 15 residues. Germline CDR1 and CDR2: SGHRS and YFSETQ. V shed 2 bases and J 4 bases; nucleotides not matched to a gene: 3. The CDR3 is CASSFLAGGRETQYF. CDR3 bases: TGCGCCAGCAGCTTCCTAGCGGGAGGGAGAGAGACCCAGTACTTC.

V gene TRBV27 combines with J gene TRBJ2-2; D is uncertain. The V gene lost 3 bases and the J gene lost 6 bases, with 8 bases spanning the gap. The germline V gene has CDR1 MNHEY and CDR2 SMNVEV (reference sequence). This CDR3 comprises 13 residues. CDR3 DNA sequence: TGTGCCAGCAGTTTTTTTAAGGCCGGGGAGCTGTTTTTT. Amino acid sequence: CASSFFKAGELFF.

The gene calls are TRBV11-3 and TRBJ2-1; D not certain. V lost 0 bases and J 8 bases, leaving 14 bases between the germline ends. The length of the CDR3 is 15 residues. Looked up from germline, CDR1 is SGHNT and CDR2 is YENEEA. The DNA for the CDR3 is TGTGCCAGCAGCTTAGATCCCGCCCGCGAGGATGAGCAGTTCTTC. It is translated as CASSLDPAREDEQFF.